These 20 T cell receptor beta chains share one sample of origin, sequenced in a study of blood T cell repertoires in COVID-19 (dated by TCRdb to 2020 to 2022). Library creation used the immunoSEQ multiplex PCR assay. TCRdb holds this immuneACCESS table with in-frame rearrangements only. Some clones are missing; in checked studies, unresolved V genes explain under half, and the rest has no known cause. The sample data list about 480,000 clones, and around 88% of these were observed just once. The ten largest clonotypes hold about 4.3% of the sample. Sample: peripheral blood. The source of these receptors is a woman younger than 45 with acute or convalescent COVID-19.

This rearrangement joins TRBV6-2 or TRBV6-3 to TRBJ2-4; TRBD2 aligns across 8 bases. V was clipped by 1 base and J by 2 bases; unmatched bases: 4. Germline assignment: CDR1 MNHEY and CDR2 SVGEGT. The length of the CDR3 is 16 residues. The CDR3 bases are TGTGCCAGCAGTTACTATAGCGGGGTATCCAAAAACATTCAGTACTTC. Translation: CASSYYSGVSKNIQYF.

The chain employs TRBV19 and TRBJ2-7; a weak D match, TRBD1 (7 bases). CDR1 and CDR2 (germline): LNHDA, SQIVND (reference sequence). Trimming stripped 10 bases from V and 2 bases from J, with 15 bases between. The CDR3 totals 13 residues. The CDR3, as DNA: TGTGCCACCAAGGCAGGGGGGACCTACGAGCAGTACTTC. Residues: CATKAGGTYEQYF.

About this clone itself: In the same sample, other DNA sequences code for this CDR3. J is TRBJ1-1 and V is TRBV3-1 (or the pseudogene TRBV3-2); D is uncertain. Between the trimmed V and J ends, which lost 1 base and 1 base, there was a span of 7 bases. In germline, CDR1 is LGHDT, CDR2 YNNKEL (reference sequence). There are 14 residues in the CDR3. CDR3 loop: CASSQVGGNTEAFF. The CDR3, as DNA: TGTGCCAGCAGCCAAGTCGGCGGGAACACTGAAGCTTTCTTT.

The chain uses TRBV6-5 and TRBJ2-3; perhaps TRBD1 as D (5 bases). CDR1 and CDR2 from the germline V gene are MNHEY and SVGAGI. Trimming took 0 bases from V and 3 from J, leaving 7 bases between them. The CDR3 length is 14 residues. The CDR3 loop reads CASSYSRQTDTQYF. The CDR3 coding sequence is TGTGCCAGCAGTTACTCAAGACAGACAGATACGCAGTATTTT.

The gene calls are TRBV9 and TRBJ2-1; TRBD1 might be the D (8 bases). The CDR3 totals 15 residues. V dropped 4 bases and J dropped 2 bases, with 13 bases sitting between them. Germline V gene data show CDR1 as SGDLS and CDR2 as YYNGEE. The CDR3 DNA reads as TGTGCCAGCAGCCCAACAGGGGGGGCCTACAATGAGCAGTTCTTC. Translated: CASSPTGGAYNEQFF.

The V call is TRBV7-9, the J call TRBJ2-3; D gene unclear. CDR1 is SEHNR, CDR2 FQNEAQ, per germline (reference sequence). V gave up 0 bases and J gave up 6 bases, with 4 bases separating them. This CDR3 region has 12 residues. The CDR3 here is CASSLALDTQYF. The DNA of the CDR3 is TGTGCCAGCAGCTTAGCCCTGGATACGCAGTATTTT.

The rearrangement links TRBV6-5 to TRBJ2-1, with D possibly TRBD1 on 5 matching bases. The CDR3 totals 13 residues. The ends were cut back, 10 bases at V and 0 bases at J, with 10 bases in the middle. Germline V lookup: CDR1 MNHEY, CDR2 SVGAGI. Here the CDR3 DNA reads TGTGCCATCCTACAGGCCTCCTACAATGAGCAGTTCTTC. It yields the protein CAILQASYNEQFF.

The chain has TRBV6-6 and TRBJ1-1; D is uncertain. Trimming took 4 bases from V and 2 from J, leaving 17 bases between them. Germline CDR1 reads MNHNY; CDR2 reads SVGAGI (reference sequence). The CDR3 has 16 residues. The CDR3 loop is CASSFWTAGYNTEAFF. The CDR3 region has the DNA TGTGCCAGCAGTTTCTGGACTGCCGGATACAACACTGAAGCTTTCTTT.

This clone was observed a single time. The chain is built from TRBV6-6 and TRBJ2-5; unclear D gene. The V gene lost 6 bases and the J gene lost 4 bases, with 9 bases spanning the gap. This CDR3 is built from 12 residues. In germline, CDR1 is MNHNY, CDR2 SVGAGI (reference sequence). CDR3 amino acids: CASRSVGETQYF. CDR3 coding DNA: TGTGCCAGCAGGTCCGTCGGAGAGACCCAGTACTTC.

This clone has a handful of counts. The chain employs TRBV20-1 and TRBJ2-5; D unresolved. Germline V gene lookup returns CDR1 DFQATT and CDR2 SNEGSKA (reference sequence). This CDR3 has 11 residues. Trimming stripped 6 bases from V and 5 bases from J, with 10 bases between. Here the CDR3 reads CSAQISETQYF. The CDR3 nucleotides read TGCAGTGCGCAGATATCGGAGACCCAGTACTTC.

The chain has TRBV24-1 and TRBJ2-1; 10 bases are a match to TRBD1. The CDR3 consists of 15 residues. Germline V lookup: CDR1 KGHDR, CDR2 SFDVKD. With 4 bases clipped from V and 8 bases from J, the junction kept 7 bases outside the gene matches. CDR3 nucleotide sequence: TGTGCCACCAGTGACTCGGGACAGGGGAACCATGAGCAGTTCTTC. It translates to CATSDSGQGNHEQFF.

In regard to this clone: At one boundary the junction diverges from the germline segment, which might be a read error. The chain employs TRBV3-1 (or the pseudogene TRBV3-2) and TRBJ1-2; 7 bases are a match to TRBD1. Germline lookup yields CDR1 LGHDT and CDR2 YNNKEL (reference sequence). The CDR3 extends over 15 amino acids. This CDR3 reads CASNQLGTDKDGYTF. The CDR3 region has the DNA TGTGCCAGCAACCAACTCGGGACAGATAAAGATGGCTACACCTTC.

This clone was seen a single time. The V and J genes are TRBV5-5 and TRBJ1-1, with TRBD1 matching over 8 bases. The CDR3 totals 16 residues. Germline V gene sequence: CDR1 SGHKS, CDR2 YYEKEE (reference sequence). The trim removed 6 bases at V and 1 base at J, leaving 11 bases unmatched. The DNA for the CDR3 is TGTGCCAGCAATTCGGACAGGGTTTTTGGGAACACTGAAGCTTTCTTT. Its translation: CASNSDRVFGNTEAFF.

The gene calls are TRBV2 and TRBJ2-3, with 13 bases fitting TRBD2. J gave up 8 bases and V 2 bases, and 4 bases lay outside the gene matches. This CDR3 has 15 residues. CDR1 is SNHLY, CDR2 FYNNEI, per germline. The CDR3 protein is CASSEPGTSGVTQYF. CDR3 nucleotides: TGTGCCAGCAGTGAACCCGGGACTAGCGGGGTTACGCAGTATTTT.

CDR3 amino acids: CATSGGGRQPQHF. In DNA, the CDR3 is TGTGCCACCAGTGGTGGGGGCCGCCAGCCCCAGCATTTT. V gene TRBV24-1 combines with J gene TRBJ1-5; TRBD1 might be the D (6 bases). The germline V gene encodes CDR1 KGHDR and CDR2 SFDVKD. Trimming pared 5 bases from V and 7 bases from J, leaving 11 bases between. The CDR3 has 13 amino acids.

CDR3 amino acids: CATTGAAYNEQFF. The CDR3 DNA follows: TGTGCCACCACAGGGGCGGCCTACAATGAGCAGTTCTTC. The rearrangement joins TRBV2 to TRBJ2-1; TRBD1 aligns across 7 bases. The CDR3 covers 13 residues. CDR1 is SNHLY and CDR2 is FYNNEI in the germline V gene. The ends lost 10 bases at V and 2 bases at J; junction bases unmatched: 5.

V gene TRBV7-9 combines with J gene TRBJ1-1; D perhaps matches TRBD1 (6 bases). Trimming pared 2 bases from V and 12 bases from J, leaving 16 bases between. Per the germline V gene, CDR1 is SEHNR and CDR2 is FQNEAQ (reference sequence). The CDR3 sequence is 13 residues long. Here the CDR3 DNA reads TGTGCCAGCAGCTTATCCGGGCAGGGGATGACTTTCTTT. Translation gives CASSLSGQGMTFF.

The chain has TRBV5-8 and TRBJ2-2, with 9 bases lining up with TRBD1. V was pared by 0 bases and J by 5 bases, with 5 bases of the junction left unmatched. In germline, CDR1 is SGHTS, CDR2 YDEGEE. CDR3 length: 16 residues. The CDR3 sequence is CASSLGQGVWTGELFF. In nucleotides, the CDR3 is TGTGCCAGCAGCTTGGGACAGGGGGTATGGACCGGGGAGCTGTTTTTT.

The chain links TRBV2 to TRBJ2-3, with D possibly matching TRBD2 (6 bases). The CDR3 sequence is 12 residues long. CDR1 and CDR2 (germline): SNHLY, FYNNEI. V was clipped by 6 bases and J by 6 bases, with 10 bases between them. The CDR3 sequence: CASRGLTDTQYF. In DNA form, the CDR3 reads TGTGCCAGCAGGGGACTCACTGATACGCAGTATTTT.

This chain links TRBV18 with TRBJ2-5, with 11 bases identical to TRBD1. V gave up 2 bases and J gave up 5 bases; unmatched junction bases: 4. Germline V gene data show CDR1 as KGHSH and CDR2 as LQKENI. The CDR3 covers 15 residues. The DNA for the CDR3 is TGTGCCAGCTCACCAGGGGACAGGGGGATGGAGACCCAGTACTTC. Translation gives CASSPGDRGMETQYF. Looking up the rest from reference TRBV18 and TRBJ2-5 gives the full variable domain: NAGVMQNPRHLVRRRGQEARLRCSPMKGHSHVYWYRQLPEEGLKFMVYLQKENIIDESGMPKERFSAEFPKEGPSILRIQQVVRGDSAAYFCASSPGDRGMETQYFGPGTRLLVL.